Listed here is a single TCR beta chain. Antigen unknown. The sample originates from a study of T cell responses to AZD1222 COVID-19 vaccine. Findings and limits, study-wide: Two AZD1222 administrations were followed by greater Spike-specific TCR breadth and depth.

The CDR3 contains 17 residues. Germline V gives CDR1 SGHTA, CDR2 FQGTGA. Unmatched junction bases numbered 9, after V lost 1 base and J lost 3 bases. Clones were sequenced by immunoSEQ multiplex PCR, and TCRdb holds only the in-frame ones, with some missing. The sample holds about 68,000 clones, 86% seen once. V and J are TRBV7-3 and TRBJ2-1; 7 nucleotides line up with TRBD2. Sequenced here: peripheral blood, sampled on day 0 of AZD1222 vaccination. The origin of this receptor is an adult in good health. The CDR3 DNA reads TGTGCCAGCAGCTTAATAGGCGCGGGAGCTATCTACAATGAGCAGTTCTTC. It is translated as CASSLIGAGAIYNEQFF.